This is a list of T cell receptor beta chains from one sample in a study of blood T cell repertoires in COVID-19. TCRdb's table, derived via immunoSEQ multiplex PCR, lists solely in-frame clones and lacks some. The table has about 74,000 clones, almost 90% seen once; the top ten hold 1.5% to 2.5%. Material: peripheral blood. The receptor source for this set is a woman at least 80 years old with active or convalescent COVID-19. CDR3s include the opening cysteine and the closing phenylalanine or tryptophan. The D gene is left open where the match is weak. Some rows mark clone size as missing; the rest say once, few, many or name a class of expanded clone.

V gene	clone size	J gene	CDR3 length	D gene	CDR3 DNA	CDR3 protein
TRBV20-1	-	TRBJ2-1	18	TRBD2	TGCAGTGCTAGTAACCGACTAGCGGGAGTTTTGGGGATTAGTGAGCAGTTCTTC	CSASNRLAGVLGISEQFF
TRBV6-1	-	TRBJ2-3	18	TRBD2	TGTGCCAGCAGTGAAGCTTTTTACCCAGCGGGGGGCACAGATACGCAGTATTTT	CASSEAFYPAGGTDTQYF
TRBV5-1	-	TRBJ2-1	14	TRBD2	TGCGCCAGCAGTACTAGCGGGACCTACAATGAGCAGTTCTTC	CASSTSGTYNEQFF
TRBV27	once	TRBJ2-2	17	TRBD2	TGTGCCAGCAGTTTAAAAAGCGGGGGGACCTGGACCGGGGAGCTGTTTTTT	CASSLKSGGTWTGELFF
TRBV4-3	-	TRBJ2-2	16	-	TGCGCCAGCAGCCAAGAGGGCAGAGAGAACACCGGGGAGCTGTTTTTT	CASSQEGRENTGELFF
TRBV4-2	-	TRBJ1-1	14	-	TGTGCCAGCAGCTCGTCCGGGGGGGGCTGGGAAGCTTTCTTT	CASSSSGGGWEAFF
TRBV12-3/TRBV12-4	-	TRBJ2-5	13	-	TGTGCCAGCAGTTACAGGGTTCGGGAGACCCAGTACTTC	CASSYRVRETQYF
TRBV6-4	-	TRBJ2-2	16	-	TGTGCCAGCAGCCCTCAGGGGGGCTCGAACACCGGGGAGCTGTTTTTT	CASSPQGGSNTGELFF
TRBV2	-	TRBJ2-6	11	TRBD2	TGTGCCACCCGGGGAGGGGACGTCCTGACTTTC	CATRGGDVLTF
TRBV11-2	-	TRBJ2-3	12	-	TGTGCCAGCAGCTCCTTAACAGATACGCAGTATTTT	CASSSLTDTQYF
TRBV2	-	TRBJ1-2	13	-	TGTGCCAGCAATGGGGCCTCTAACTATGGCTACACCTTC	CASNGASNYGYTF
TRBV10-2	-	TRBJ1-5	13	-	TGCGCCAGCAGAGAACAGGGTACACAGCCCCAGCATTTT	CASREQGTQPQHF
TRBV18	-	TRBJ1-5	16	-	TGTGCCAGCTCACCTTCCGGGACACATAGCAATCAGCCCCAGCATTTT	CASSPSGTHSNQPQHF
TRBV23-1	-	TRBJ2-4	19	-	TGCGCCAGCCCCCAATCCCCTCTAGACGGGAGAAGGACCAAAAACATTCAGTACTTC	CASPQSPLDGRRTKNIQYF
TRBV25-1	once	TRBJ2-3	15	-	TGTGCCAGCAGTGAATTGTGGCAGAGCACAGATACGCAGTATTTT	CASSELWQSTDTQYF
TRBV18	-	TRBJ1-5	17	-	TGTGCCAGCTCACCAGGTGGGGGGGGCATGGGCAATCAGCCCCAGCATTTT	CASSPGGGGMGNQPQHF
TRBV7-2	-	TRBJ2-3	13	-	TGTGCCAGCAGCTTAGAATTTTCGGTACTCCAGTATTTT	CASSLEFSVLQYF
TRBV4-1	-	TRBJ1-5	16	TRBD1	TGCGCCAGCAGCCAAGAAGGGGGCTGGGGGTCTCAGCCCCAGCATTTT	CASSQEGGWGSQPQHF
TRBV7-2	-	TRBJ2-7	16	TRBD2	TGTGCCAGCAGCTCCCTAGCGGGAGCAGGAGTCTACGAGCAGTACTTC	CASSSLAGAGVYEQYF
TRBV6-1	-	TRBJ1-4	15	TRBD1	TGTGCCAGCAGTGAAAGTAGGGGGCGCACTGAAAAACTGTTTTTT	CASSESRGRTEKLFF
TRBV6-2/TRBV6-3	-	TRBJ1-5	13	-	TGTGCCAGCAGTCAGGGCCCGTATCAGCCCCAGCATTTT	CASSQGPYQPQHF
TRBV7-2	-	TRBJ2-5	14	-	TGTGCCAGCAGCTTAGTAGGAGGGGAAGGGACCCAGTACTTC	CASSLVGGEGTQYF
TRBV19	-	TRBJ2-7	12	-	TGTGCCAGTAGTATGTCCAGGGCCGAGCAGTACTTC	CASSMSRAEQYF
TRBV6-5	-	TRBJ1-2	14	TRBD1	TGTGCCAGCAGGCCCACGGGACAGATCTATGGCTACACCTTC	CASRPTGQIYGYTF
TRBV4-2	once	TRBJ2-5	18	TRBD2	TGTGCCAGCAGCCAAGAAGGAAGCGGGAGGGCCAGTCAGGAGACCCAGTACTTC	CASSQEGSGRASQETQYF
TRBV19	-	TRBJ2-1	17	TRBD2	TGTGCCAGTAGTATAGACCCCCTAGCGGGAGGCTACAATGAGCAGTTCTTC	CASSIDPLAGGYNEQFF
TRBV6-5	-	TRBJ1-2	14	TRBD1	TGTGCCAGCAGTTCCTGGACAGGGTTGGATGGCTACACCTTC	CASSSWTGLDGYTF
TRBV9	once	TRBJ2-2	17	-	TGTGCCAGCAGCGTAGCTAATCGGAGGGGAAACACCGGGGAGCTGTTTTTT	CASSVANRRGNTGELFF
TRBV6-2/TRBV6-3	-	TRBJ1-1	15	-	TGTGCCAGCAGTTACTCGAAGGGGGTAGAGACTGAAGCTTTCTTT	CASSYSKGVETEAFF
TRBV6-5	once	TRBJ2-7	14	TRBD1	TGTGCCAGCAGTTACCCACAGGGGGATGTTGAGCAGTACTTC	CASSYPQGDVEQYF
TRBV5-1	few	TRBJ2-4	14	-	TGCGCCAGCAGCTTGTGGGTACAGAAGAACATTCAGTACTTC	CASSLWVQKNIQYF
TRBV13	-	TRBJ2-7	13	-	TGTGCCAGCAGCTTCGACAGCTCCTACGAGCAGTACTTC	CASSFDSSYEQYF
TRBV21-1	-	TRBJ1-1	14	-	TGTGCCAGCAGCAAAGAAGGTAGGGAGGGTGAAGCTTTCTTT	CASSKEGREGEAFF
TRBV30	-	TRBJ1-5	15	-	TGTGCCTGGAGTAGGTGGGGGCAAGGGGGTCAGCCCCAGCATTTT	CAWSRWGQGGQPQHF
TRBV27	-	TRBJ1-2	15	TRBD1	TGTGCCAGCAGTTTATTCGGACAGGGGTCTTATGGCTACACCTTC	CASSLFGQGSYGYTF